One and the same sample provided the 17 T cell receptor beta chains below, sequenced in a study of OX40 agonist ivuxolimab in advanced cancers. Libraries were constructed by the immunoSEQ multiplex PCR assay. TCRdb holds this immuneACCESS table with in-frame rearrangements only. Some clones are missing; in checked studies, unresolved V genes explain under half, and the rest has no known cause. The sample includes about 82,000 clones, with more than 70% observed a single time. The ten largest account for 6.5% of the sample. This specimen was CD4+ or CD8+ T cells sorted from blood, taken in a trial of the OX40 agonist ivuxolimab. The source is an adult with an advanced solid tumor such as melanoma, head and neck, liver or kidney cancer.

The DNA of the CDR3 is TGTGCCAGCAGCTCCCAGGGCGTCCGGGAGACCCAGTACTTC. This sequence encodes CASSSQGVRETQYF. V is TRBV13 and J is TRBJ2-5; TRBD1 is a possible D gene (5 bases). The V end lost 4 bases, the J end lost 5 bases, and 14 bases lay between the germline ends. Looked up from germline, CDR1 is PRHDT and CDR2 is FYEKMQ (reference sequence). The CDR3 is 14 residues long.

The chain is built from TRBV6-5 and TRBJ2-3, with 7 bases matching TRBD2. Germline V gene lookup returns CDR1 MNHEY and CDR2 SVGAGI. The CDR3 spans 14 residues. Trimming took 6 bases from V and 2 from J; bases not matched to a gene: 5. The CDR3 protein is CASRAGTYTDTQYF. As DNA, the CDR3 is TGTGCCAGCAGAGCGGGGACCTACACAGATACGCAGTATTTT.

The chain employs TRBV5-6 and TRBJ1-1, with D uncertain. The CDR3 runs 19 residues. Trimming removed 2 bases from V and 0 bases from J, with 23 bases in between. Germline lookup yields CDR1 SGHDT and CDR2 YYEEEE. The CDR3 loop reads CASSLRSGVLAFMNTEAFF. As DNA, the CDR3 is TGTGCCAGCAGCTTAAGGTCCGGGGTCCTCGCCTTCATGAACACTGAAGCTTTCTTT.

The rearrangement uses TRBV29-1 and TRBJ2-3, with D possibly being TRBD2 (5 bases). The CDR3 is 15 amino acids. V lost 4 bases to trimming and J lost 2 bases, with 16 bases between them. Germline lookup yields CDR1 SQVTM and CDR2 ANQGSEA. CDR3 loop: CSVVVWQRLTDTQYF. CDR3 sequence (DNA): TGCAGCGTTGTAGTCTGGCAGCGGCTCACAGATACGCAGTATTTT.

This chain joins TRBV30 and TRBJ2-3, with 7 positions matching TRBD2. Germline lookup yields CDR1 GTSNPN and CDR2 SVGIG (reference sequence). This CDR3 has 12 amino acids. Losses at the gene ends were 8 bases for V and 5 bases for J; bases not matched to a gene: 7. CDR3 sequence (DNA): TGTGCCCGGAAAGCGGGGAGAGATACGCAGTATTTT. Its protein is CARKAGRDTQYF.

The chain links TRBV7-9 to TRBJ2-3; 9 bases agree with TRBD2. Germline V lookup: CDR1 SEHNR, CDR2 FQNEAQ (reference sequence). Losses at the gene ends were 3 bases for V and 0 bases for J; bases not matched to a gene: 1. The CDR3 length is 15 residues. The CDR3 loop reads CASSFSGSSTDTQYF. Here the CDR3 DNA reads TGTGCCAGCAGCTTTAGCGGGAGCAGCACAGATACGCAGTATTTT.

The CDR3 coding sequence is TGTGCCAGCAGCTTATCCTACAATGAGCAGTTCTTC. Translation: CASSLSYNEQFF. The chain is built from TRBV14 and TRBJ2-1, with no clear D. CDR1 and CDR2 from the germline V gene are SGHDN and FVKESK. V shed 5 bases and J shed 1 base, with 3 bases lying between them. The CDR3 has 12 amino acids.

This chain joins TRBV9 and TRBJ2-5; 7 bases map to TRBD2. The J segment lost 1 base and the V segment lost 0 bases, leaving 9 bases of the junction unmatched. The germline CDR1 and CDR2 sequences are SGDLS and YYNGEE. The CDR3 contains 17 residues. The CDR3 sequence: CASSVGGGGGSQETQYF. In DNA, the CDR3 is TGTGCCAGCAGCGTAGGGGGCGGCGGGGGATCCCAAGAGACCCAGTACTTC.

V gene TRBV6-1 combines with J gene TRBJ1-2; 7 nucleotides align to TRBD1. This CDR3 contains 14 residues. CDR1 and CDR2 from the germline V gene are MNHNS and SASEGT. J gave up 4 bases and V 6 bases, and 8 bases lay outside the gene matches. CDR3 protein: CASRLPGQFYGYTF. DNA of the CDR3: TGTGCCAGCAGGTTACCGGGACAGTTCTATGGCTACACCTTC.

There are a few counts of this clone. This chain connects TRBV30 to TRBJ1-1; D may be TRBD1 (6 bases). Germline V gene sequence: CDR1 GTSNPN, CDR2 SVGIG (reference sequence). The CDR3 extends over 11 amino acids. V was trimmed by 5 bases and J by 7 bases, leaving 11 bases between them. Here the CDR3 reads CAWGKGGEAFF. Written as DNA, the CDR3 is TGTGCCTGGGGTAAAGGGGGTGAAGCTTTCTTT.

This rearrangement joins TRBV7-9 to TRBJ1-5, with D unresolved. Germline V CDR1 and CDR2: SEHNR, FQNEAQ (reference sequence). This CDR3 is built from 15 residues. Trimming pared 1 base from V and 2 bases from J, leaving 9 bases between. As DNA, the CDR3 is TGTGCCAGCAGCTTAGGTCTTGTCGGCAATCAGCCCCAGCATTTT. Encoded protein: CASSLGLVGNQPQHF.

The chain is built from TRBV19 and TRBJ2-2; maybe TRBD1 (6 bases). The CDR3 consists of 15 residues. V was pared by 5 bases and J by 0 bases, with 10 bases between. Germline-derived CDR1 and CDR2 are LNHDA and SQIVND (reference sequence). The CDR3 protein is CASSVQGTNTGELFF. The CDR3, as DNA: TGTGCCAGTAGTGTTCAGGGGACGAACACCGGGGAGCTGTTTTTT.

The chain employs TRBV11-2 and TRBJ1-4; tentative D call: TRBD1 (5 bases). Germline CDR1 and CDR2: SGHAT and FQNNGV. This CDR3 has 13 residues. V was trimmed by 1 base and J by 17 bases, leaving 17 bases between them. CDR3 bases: TGTGCCAGCAGCTTAGGGGTCGACGGGGCCCTTTTTTTT. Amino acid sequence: CASSLGVDGALFF.

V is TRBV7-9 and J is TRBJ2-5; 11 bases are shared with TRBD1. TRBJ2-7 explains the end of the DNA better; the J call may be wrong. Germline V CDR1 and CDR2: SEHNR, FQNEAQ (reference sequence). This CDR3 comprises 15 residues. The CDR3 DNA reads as TGTGCCAGCAGCTCCCCGGACAGGGGGCGATACGAGCAGTACTTC. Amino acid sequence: CASSSPDRGRYEQYF.

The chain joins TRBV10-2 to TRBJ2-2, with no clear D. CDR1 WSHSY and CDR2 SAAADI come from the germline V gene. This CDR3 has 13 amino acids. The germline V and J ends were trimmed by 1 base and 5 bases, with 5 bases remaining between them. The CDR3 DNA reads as TGCGCCAGCAGTGAGTTGAGGACCGGGGAGCTGTTTTTT. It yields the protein CASSELRTGELFF.

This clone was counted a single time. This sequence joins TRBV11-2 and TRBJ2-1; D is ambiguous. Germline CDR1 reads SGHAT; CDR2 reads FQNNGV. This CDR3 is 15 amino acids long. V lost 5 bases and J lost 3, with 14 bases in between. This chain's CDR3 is CASSADPSRYNEQFF. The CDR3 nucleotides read TGTGCCAGCAGCGCGGACCCCTCGCGCTACAATGAGCAGTTCTTC.

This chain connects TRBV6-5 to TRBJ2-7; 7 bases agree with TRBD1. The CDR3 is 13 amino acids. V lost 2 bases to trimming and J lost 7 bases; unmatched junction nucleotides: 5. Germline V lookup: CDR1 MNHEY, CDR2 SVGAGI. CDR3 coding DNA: TGTGCCAGCAGTTACACTCAGACAGGGGAGCAGTACTTC. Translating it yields CASSYTQTGEQYF.